These 25 T cell receptor beta chains originate from one sample sequenced in a study of blood T cell repertoires in COVID-19. Only in-frame clones appear in the TCRdb table, and some are missing; sequencing was by immunoSEQ multiplex PCR. Here the sample spans tens of thousands of clones, 87% being singletons. The sample was peripheral blood. The receptors originated from a man aged 35 to 55 with COVID-19, enrolled during active disease.

J is TRBJ1-5 and V is TRBV2; no clear D. The germline V and J ends were trimmed by 3 bases and 5 bases, with 8 bases remaining between them. The germline gives CDR1 SNHLY, CDR2 FYNNEI. This CDR3 region has 13 residues. CDR3 protein: CASSDGRDQPQHF. The CDR3 DNA reads as TGTGCCAGCAGTGACGGGAGAGATCAGCCCCAGCATTTT. Together with reference TRBV2 and TRBJ1-5, the CDR3 gives the full variable domain: EPEVTQTPSHQVTQMGQEVILRCVPISNHLYFYWYRQILGQKVEFLVSFYNNEISEKSEIFDDQFSVERPDGSNFTLKIRSTKLEDSAMYFCASSDGRDQPQHFGDGTRLSIL.

This chain links TRBV5-5 with TRBJ1-3; unclear D gene. The CDR3 is 15 residues long. Germline V gene data show CDR1 as SGHKS and CDR2 as YYEKEE (reference sequence). With 0 bases removed from V and 3 bases from J, the gap between germline ends came to 10 bases. The CDR3 nucleotides read TGTGCCAGCAGCTTGGATCCGGGGAGTGGAAACACCATATATTTT. Translation: CASSLDPGSGNTIYF.

The chain joins TRBV28 to TRBJ1-1, with D possibly matching TRBD1 (6 bases). The CDR3 sequence is 13 residues long. The germline CDR1 and CDR2 sequences are MDHEN and SYDVKM. Trimming pared 5 bases from V and 9 bases from J, leaving 16 bases between. CDR3 coding DNA: TGTGCCAGCAGTAACAGGGCACGCTTCCAAGCTTTCTTT. Protein product: CASSNRARFQAFF.

The chain combines TRBV3-1 (or the pseudogene TRBV3-2) with TRBJ2-1; a weak D match, TRBD1 (5 bases). Trimming pared 2 bases from V and 5 bases from J, leaving 10 bases between. The CDR3 is 14 amino acids. Germline CDR1 LGHDT, CDR2 YNNKEL (reference sequence). CDR3 bases: TGTGCCAGCAGCCAAATAGGGGCCAACAATGAGCAGTTCTTC. This sequence encodes CASSQIGANNEQFF.

This clone has just a few counts. V usage is TRBV10-2 and J usage is TRBJ2-2; the D gene is possibly TRBD2 (6 bases). CDR3 size: 13 residues. CDR1 WSHSY and CDR2 SAAADI come from the germline V gene. V lost 7 bases to trimming and J lost 0 bases, with 6 bases between them. Here the CDR3 reads CASTGANTGELFF. The CDR3 bases are TGCGCCAGCACGGGGGCGAACACCGGGGAGCTGTTTTTT.

The J gene is TRBJ2-7, the V gene TRBV5-8, with D possibly TRBD2 on 7 matching bases. V lost 5 bases and J 7 bases, leaving 10 bases between the germline ends. This CDR3 has 11 amino acids. Germline assignment: CDR1 SGHTS and CDR2 YDEGEE. CDR3 sequence: CASRGGLEQYF. In DNA, the CDR3 is TGTGCCAGCAGGGGGGGGCTGGAGCAGTACTTC.

The chain joins TRBV4-1 to TRBJ1-1; 7 nucleotides agree with TRBD1. This CDR3 is 14 amino acids long. V was clipped by 1 base and J by 2 bases; unmatched bases: 1. Per germline, CDR1 MGHRA and CDR2 YSYEKL. This CDR3 reads CASSQGQGNTEAFF. The CDR3 DNA follows: TGCGCCAGCAGCCAAGGACAGGGAAACACTGAAGCTTTCTTT.

V is TRBV30 and J is TRBJ1-4, with a possible D match to TRBD1 (6 bases). The length of the CDR3 is 15 residues. The V end was cut by 3 bases, the J end by 7 bases, with 18 bases between. The germline V gene has CDR1 GTSNPN and CDR2 SVGIG (reference sequence). The CDR3 region has the DNA TGTGCCTGGAGCCCCTTGGGGGGGCAAGGTGAAAAACTGTTTTTT. Protein: CAWSPLGGQGEKLFF.

This chain joins TRBV6-2 or TRBV6-3 and TRBJ1-2; the D is unclear. The CDR3 runs 15 residues. Trimming cost V 7 bases and J 5 bases, with 20 bases left between them. Germline lookup yields CDR1 MNHEY and CDR2 SVGEGT. CDR3 DNA sequence: TGTGCCAGCACCCCTTTATTGGGCAATTTGTATGGCTACACCTTC. This sequence encodes CASTPLLGNLYGYTF.

The rearrangement links TRBV20-1 to TRBJ2-5; D not certain. The CDR3 totals 11 residues. Trimming pared 3 bases from V and 5 bases from J, leaving 7 bases between. Per the germline V gene, CDR1 is DFQATT and CDR2 is SNEGSKA (reference sequence). CDR3 coding DNA: TGCAGTGCTAGGTTAACTGAGACCCAGTACTTC. As protein: CSARLTETQYF.

This clone was observed a single time. The chain uses TRBV7-9 and TRBJ1-5; D gene uncertain. Trimming pared 2 bases from V and 5 bases from J, leaving 10 bases between. Germline-derived CDR1 and CDR2 are SEHNR and FQNEAQ (reference sequence). The CDR3 runs 14 residues. Written as DNA, the CDR3 is TGTGCCAGCAGCTTATCGGGGAGGGATCAGCCCCAGCATTTT. It codes for CASSLSGRDQPQHF.

The rearrangement uses TRBV5-1 and TRBJ2-7; 10 nucleotides match TRBD1. The CDR3 has 14 residues. Germline assignment: CDR1 SGHRS and CDR2 YFSETQ. V lost 7 bases to trimming and J lost 5 bases; unmatched junction nucleotides: 9. The CDR3 DNA is TGCGCCAGCGCCCCGGACAGGGGGTTCCACGAGCAGTACTTC. Translation gives CASAPDRGFHEQYF.

V and J are TRBV5-4 and TRBJ2-1; D is uncertain. V gave up 6 bases and J gave up 0 bases, with 16 bases separating them. The V gene's germline CDR1 is SGHNT and CDR2 YYREEE (reference sequence). The CDR3 loop spans 16 amino acids. CDR3 in amino acids: CASTLRPESSYNEQFF. For the CDR3, the DNA is TGTGCCAGCACCTTACGACCGGAGAGCTCCTACAATGAGCAGTTCTTC.

In DNA, the CDR3 is TGTGCCAGCAGCTCCCCCGGGGCAGGGGTGCGTGGAAACACCATATATTTT. It specifies CASSSPGAGVRGNTIYF. The chain joins TRBV7-9 to TRBJ2-2; TRBD1 might be the D (6 bases). The J call is uncertain, as TRBJ1-3 better fits the DNA end. The CDR3 loop spans 17 amino acids. CDR1 and CDR2 from the germline V gene are SEHNR and FQNEAQ (reference sequence).

This chain joins TRBV6-5 and TRBJ1-5, with 7 nucleotides matching TRBD1. This CDR3 region has 14 residues. Looked up from germline, CDR1 is MNHEY and CDR2 is SVGAGI. Trimming at V came to 9 bases and at J to 3 bases, leaving 8 bases not matched to a gene. As DNA, the CDR3 is TGTGCCAGTCTGGACAGGCCTCACAATCAGCCCCAGCATTTT. This gives the protein CASLDRPHNQPQHF.

The J gene is TRBJ2-1, the V gene TRBV10-3; TRBD1 matches at 8 bases. This CDR3 spans 12 amino acids. Trimming removed 5 bases from V and 8 bases from J; junction bases left unmatched: 2. Germline V lookup: CDR1 ENHRY, CDR2 SYGVKD. The CDR3 DNA follows: TGTGCCATCAGTTTGACAGGGGATGAGCAGTTCTTC. Amino acids: CAISLTGDEQFF.

The rearrangement links TRBV27 to TRBJ1-1, with TRBD1 identical over 7 bases. V shed 7 bases, J shed 5 bases, and the junction held 19 bases outside the gene matches. The CDR3 length is 17 residues. Per germline, CDR1 MNHEY and CDR2 SMNVEV (reference sequence). The CDR3 reads CASTSLYRGRKGTEAFF. The CDR3 DNA follows: TGTGCCAGCACCTCCTTATACAGGGGCAGGAAAGGAACTGAAGCTTTCTTT.

This clone was recorded once. The chain recombines TRBV7-9 with TRBJ1-1; tentatively, D is TRBD1 (5 bases). V was shortened by 7 bases and J by 8 bases, with 14 bases between the two germline ends. Germline assignment: CDR1 SEHNR and CDR2 FQNEAQ (reference sequence). The CDR3 has 12 residues. CDR3 sequence: CASILLRGEAFF. The CDR3 DNA reads as TGTGCCAGCATCCTCTTAAGGGGAGAAGCTTTCTTT.

This sequence joins TRBV28 and TRBJ2-3; D might be TRBD1 (6 bases). CDR1 MDHEN and CDR2 SYDVKM come from the germline V gene. V dropped 7 bases and J dropped 2 bases, with 16 bases sitting between them. There are 15 residues in the CDR3. CDR3 DNA sequence: TGTGCCAGCAACACCGGGACAACAGACACAGATACGCAGTATTTT. This gives the protein CASNTGTTDTDTQYF.

The sample holds one count of this clone. V is TRBV19 and J is TRBJ1-6, with 7 bases lining up with TRBD1. Germline V gives CDR1 LNHDA, CDR2 SQIVND (reference sequence). The CDR3 has 16 residues. J gave up 3 bases and V 5 bases, and 7 bases lay outside the gene matches. Here the CDR3 reads CASSADGQVYNSPLHF. The CDR3 DNA follows: TGTGCCAGTAGTGCGGACGGACAGGTCTATAATTCACCCCTCCACTTT.

V usage is TRBV5-4 and J usage is TRBJ2-1; perhaps TRBD1 as D (6 bases). Deletions cut 1 base from V and 6 bases from J, with 17 bases between. CDR1 and CDR2 (germline): SGHNT, YYREEE (reference sequence). The CDR3 length is 16 residues. Here the CDR3 DNA reads TGTGCCAGCAGCTTGAATCCGGTAGGGGGATTCAATGAGCAGTTCTTC. The encoded protein is CASSLNPVGGFNEQFF.

The V call is TRBV2, the J call TRBJ2-1; a possible D gene is TRBD2 (7 bases). Germline loops: CDR1 SNHLY, CDR2 FYNNEI. Trimming pared 6 bases from V and 10 bases from J, leaving 22 bases between. CDR3 length: 15 amino acids. CDR3 DNA: TGTGCCAGCAGGAGAACTGGGTGGGGGGGGCACGAGCAGTTCTTC. Its protein product is CASRRTGWGGHEQFF. The variable domain in full, completed from reference TRBV2 and TRBJ2-1, reads EPEVTQTPSHQVTQMGQEVILRCVPISNHLYFYWYRQILGQKVEFLVSFYNNEISEKSEIFDDQFSVERPDGSNFTLKIRSTKLEDSAMYFCASRRTGWGGHEQFFGPGTRLTVL.

The chain's CDR3 is CSVVPGLASKETQYF. The CDR3 DNA follows: TGCAGCGTTGTGCCGGGACTAGCCAGCAAAGAGACCCAGTACTTC. The chain combines TRBV29-1 with TRBJ2-5, with TRBD2 identical over 9 bases. V shed 4 bases and J 3 bases; nucleotides not matched to a gene: 9. The CDR3 loop spans 15 amino acids. The germline V gene encodes CDR1 SQVTM and CDR2 ANQGSEA.

The chain couples TRBV9 to TRBJ2-3; 7 bases agree with TRBD2. There are 16 residues in the CDR3. V gave up 3 bases and J gave up 2 bases; unmatched junction bases: 9. CDR1 and CDR2 from the germline V gene are SGDLS and YYNGEE. The CDR3 is CASSALAETYTDTQYF. The CDR3 bases are TGTGCCAGCAGCGCGCTAGCGGAGACCTACACAGATACGCAGTATTTT.

The V and J genes are TRBV11-2 and TRBJ2-2, with 12 bases matching TRBD2. J lost 7 bases, V lost 5 bases, and 5 bases had no gene match. CDR3 length equals 15 residues. Germline V gene data show CDR1 as SGHAT and CDR2 as FQNNGV. The CDR3 bases are TGTGCCAGCAGCCGGACTAGCGGGATTGTCGGGGAGCTGTTTTTT. This sequence encodes CASSRTSGIVGELFF.